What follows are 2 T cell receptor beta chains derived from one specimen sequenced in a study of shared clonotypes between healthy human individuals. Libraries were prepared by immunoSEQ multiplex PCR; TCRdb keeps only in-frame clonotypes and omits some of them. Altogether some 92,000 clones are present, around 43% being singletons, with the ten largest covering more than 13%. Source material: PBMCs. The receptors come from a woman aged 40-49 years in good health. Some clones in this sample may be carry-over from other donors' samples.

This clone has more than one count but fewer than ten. The CDR3 region is CATSRGDRGQETQYF. The CDR3 DNA reads TGTGCCACCAGCAGGGGGGACAGGGGACAAGAGACCCAGTACTTC. The V call is TRBV15, the J call TRBJ2-5; 10 bases line up with TRBD1. The CDR3 spans 15 residues. Germline V lookup: CDR1 LNHNV, CDR2 YYDKDF (reference sequence). The trim removed 3 bases at V and 2 bases at J, leaving 3 bases unmatched.

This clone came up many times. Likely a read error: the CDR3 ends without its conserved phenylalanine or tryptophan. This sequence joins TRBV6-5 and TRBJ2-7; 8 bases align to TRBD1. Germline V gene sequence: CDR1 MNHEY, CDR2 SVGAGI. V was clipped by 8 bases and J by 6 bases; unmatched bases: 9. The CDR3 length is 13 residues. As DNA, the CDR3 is TGTGCCAGCTTCGGGCAGGGGGCGTCCGAGCAGTACCTC. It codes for CASFGQGASEQYL.